This TCR beta chain is from a study of response to subunit inactivated influenza vaccine. General study findings and limits: Authors suggested seasonal influenza vaccinations each recruit few new T cells.

Germline V CDR1 and CDR2: DFQATT, SNEGSKA (reference sequence). The CDR3 contains 17 residues. The V segment lost 0 bases and the J segment 10 bases; nucleotides outside the gene matches: 19. About this clonotype: Antigen unknown.

TCRdb re-derived calls from the RT-PCR reads in MiXCR, one entry per CDR3 protein. The sample includes roughly 780,000 distinct CDR3 sequences, about a fifth of them seen just once. This sequence originates from a man aged 50 to 59 who received an inactivated influenza vaccine. The source was PBMCs from blood, collected around 5 days after vaccination. The chain joins TRBV20-1 to TRBJ2-3, with 7 bases that match TRBD2. CDR3 DNA: TGCAGTGCTAGAGATCAAGCGGGACTTGTTCCCCCTAGGGCGCAGTATTTT. Translation: CSARDQAGLVPPRAQYF.